This T cell receptor (beta chain) was retrieved from a study of early T cells in non-severe SARS-CoV-2 infection. Study context: RNA in bulk from unsorted whole blood was sequenced, and chains were unpaired. Study-wide points: Database matching using VDJdb favored anti-spike CD8 responses, with private and CD4 specificities left missing.

This clonotype was found many times. Its specificity is not known. Attachment of unique molecular identifiers was made to individual cDNA molecules. One entry per CDR3 protein results from TCRdb running MiXCR on the 5' RACE reads. Of 65,000 to 80,000 distinct CDR3 sequences listed, 11% are singletons. Trimming removed 2 bases from V and 8 bases from J, with 13 bases in between. Germline V gives CDR1 LGHNT, CDR2 FRNRAP. The CDR3 is made up of 14 amino acids. Sequenced material: whole blood. The sequence came from an adult who was a healthcare worker with PCR-confirmed SARS-CoV-2 infection or an uninfected control (not recorded which). The chain joins TRBV12-5 to TRBJ2-1; D possibly corresponds to TRBD2 (5 bases). The CDR3 nucleotides read TGTGCTAGTGGTTTGCTAGGGAGCGATCATGAGCAGTTCTTC. This sequence encodes CASGLLGSDHEQFF.